Shown below are 11 T cell receptor beta chains from a single sample sequenced in a study of blood T cell repertoires in COVID-19. The method was immunoSEQ multiplex PCR; TCRdb's version includes in-frame clones alone and lacks a portion of them. This sample has about 220,000 clones, with 75% to 85% found just once. Sequenced material: peripheral blood. The receptors stem from a man aged 40-50 years who had recovered from COVID-19.

This clone was recorded only once. The rearrangement uses TRBV15 and TRBJ2-7; 15 bases fit TRBD2. Germline V gene data show CDR1 as LNHNV and CDR2 as YYDKDF (reference sequence). This CDR3 has 17 amino acids. V lost 1 base to trimming and J lost 1 base; unmatched junction nucleotides: 2. In nucleotides, the CDR3 is TGTGCCACCAGCAGAGGGACTAGCGGGAGGGCTTCCTACGAGCAGTACTTC. It yields the protein CATSRGTSGRASYEQYF.

The chain uses TRBV2 and TRBJ2-7; 8 nucleotides align to TRBD1. CDR3 length: 18 residues. V lost 5 bases to trimming and J lost 2 bases; unmatched junction nucleotides: 17. Germline loops: CDR1 SNHLY, CDR2 FYNNEI. Here the CDR3 reads CASSLEQGDSRSAYEQYF. CDR3 bases: TGTGCCAGCAGTTTAGAACAGGGGGACTCCCGAAGTGCCTACGAGCAGTACTTC. Full variable domain (outside the CDR3, taken from reference TRBV2 and TRBJ2-7): EPEVTQTPSHQVTQMGQEVILRCVPISNHLYFYWYRQILGQKVEFLVSFYNNEISEKSEIFDDQFSVERPDGSNFTLKIRSTKLEDSAMYFCASSLEQGDSRSAYEQYFGPGTRLTVT.

This sequence joins TRBV5-1 and TRBJ2-5; the match to TRBD1 covers 7 bases. V was pared by 4 bases and J by 1 base, with 4 bases of the junction left unmatched. There are 14 residues in the CDR3. From germline, CDR1 is SGHRS and CDR2 YFSETQ. As DNA, the CDR3 is TGCGCCAGCAGCCCTGGGACAGTCCAAGAGACCCAGTACTTC. Translation gives CASSPGTVQETQYF.

V is TRBV7-9 and J is TRBJ1-1; D unresolved. The V and J ends lost 3 bases and 10 bases respectively, with 15 bases between them. Germline CDR1 reads SEHNR; CDR2 reads FQNEAQ (reference sequence). This CDR3 contains 13 residues. CDR3 nucleotides: TGTGCCAGCAGCTTCGTAGGTCGGGTCGGAGCTTTCTTT. As protein: CASSFVGRVGAFF.

Details on this clone: Other DNA sequences in the same sample also yield this CDR3. This chain uses TRBV6-5 with TRBJ1-2; a weak D match, TRBD1 (5 bases). Germline loops: CDR1 MNHEY, CDR2 SVGAGI. This CDR3 region has 13 residues. V shed 5 bases and J shed 5 bases, with 12 bases lying between them. This chain's CDR3 is CASSPREEYGYTF. CDR3 bases: TGTGCCAGCAGTCCCAGGGAGGAGTATGGCTACACCTTC.

The V and J genes are TRBV30 and TRBJ1-2; 8 positions agree with TRBD1. The CDR3 contains 18 residues. The ends lost 1 base at V and 3 bases at J; junction bases unmatched: 16. Germline CDR1 GTSNPN, CDR2 SVGIG (reference sequence). In DNA form, the CDR3 reads TGTGCCTGGAGTGGAGCCGGGACAGGCGCTACTCTTTACTATGGCTACACCTTC. Protein sequence: CAWSGAGTGATLYYGYTF.

The chain employs TRBV5-1 and TRBJ1-1; 9 bases are shared with TRBD1. Germline trimming cut 4 bases from V and 2 bases from J; bases unmatched to any gene: 6. Germline V gene data show CDR1 as SGHRS and CDR2 as YFSETQ. The CDR3 totals 15 residues. The CDR3 spells CASSRDRVGNTEAFF. The CDR3 region has the DNA TGCGCCAGCAGCCGGGACAGGGTGGGAAACACTGAAGCTTTCTTT.

V gene TRBV12-3 or TRBV12-4 combines with J gene TRBJ2-1; D unclear. This CDR3 has 12 residues. The V gene lost 5 bases and the J gene lost 10 bases, with 12 bases spanning the gap. CDR3 amino acids: CASSLKAEEQFF. DNA of the CDR3: TGTGCCAGCAGTCTAAAGGCGGAAGAGCAGTTCTTC.

The chain recombines TRBV7-2 with TRBJ1-5; the D gene is possibly TRBD1 (5 bases). Germline lookup yields CDR1 SGHTA and CDR2 FQGNSA. Trimming took off 8 bases at V and 5 bases at J, with 13 bases between the two ends. The CDR3 covers 13 residues. The CDR3 region has the DNA TGTGCCAGCGGGAGTTGGGGGGATCAGCCCCAGCATTTT. Translated, it gives CASGSWGDQPQHF.

CDR3 nucleotides: TGCGCCAGCAGTGAGGCCTCTAGCTATGAGCAGTTCTTC. Residues: CASSEASSYEQFF. The chain has TRBV10-1 and TRBJ2-1; tentatively, D is TRBD2 (5 bases). The germline V gene has CDR1 WNHNN and CDR2 SYGVQD (reference sequence). Trimming left V 2 bases short and J 8 bases short, with 10 bases between. The CDR3 runs to 13 residues.

The chain has TRBV7-8 and TRBJ1-6; 7 bases agree with TRBD1. The V gene end was trimmed by 4 bases and the J gene end by 7 bases; junction bases not matched to a gene: 13. Germline values: CDR1 SGHVS, CDR2 FQNEAQ. CDR3 length: 17 amino acids. The chain's CDR3 is CASSSDSSPGGNSPLHF. The DNA of the CDR3 is TGTGCCAGCAGCTCAGATTCGTCACCAGGGGGGAATTCACCCCTCCACTTT.